Following are 24 T cell receptor beta chains from one sample sequenced in a study of blood T cell repertoires in COVID-19. Profiled with immunoSEQ multiplex PCR; TCRdb holds only in-frame clones, not every one. The table includes roughly 300,000 clones, approximately 90% detected once. The sequenced material came from PBMCs or T cells enriched from blood (not recorded which). The receptors were sampled from a woman aged 18-29 years who had recovered from COVID-19.

The V call is TRBV28, the J call TRBJ1-2; D possibly corresponds to TRBD1 (5 bases). The CDR3 consists of 11 residues. V gave up 7 bases and J gave up 5 bases, with 8 bases separating them. Looked up from germline, CDR1 is MDHEN and CDR2 is SYDVKM. The CDR3 region has the DNA TGTGCCAGCACCGGGGGGTATGGCTACACCTTC. Its translation is CASTGGYGYTF.

This chain links TRBV10-1 with TRBJ1-1; the D gene is possibly TRBD1 (5 bases). CDR1 and CDR2 from the germline V gene are WNHNN and SYGVQD (reference sequence). The CDR3 contains 13 residues. V was cut by 6 bases and J by 4 bases, with 12 bases left in between. DNA for the CDR3: TGCGCCAGCAGCGGGGGTCAGGGCACTGAAGCTTTCTTT. Protein sequence: CASSGGQGTEAFF.

The rearrangement uses TRBV6-5 and TRBJ1-2, with TRBD1 identical over 7 bases. This CDR3 is built from 12 residues. V lost 4 bases, J lost 6 bases, and 2 bases stayed unmatched. The germline CDR1 and CDR2 sequences are MNHEY and SVGAGI. CDR3 region: CASSLQGHGYTF. The CDR3 DNA reads TGTGCCAGCAGTTTACAGGGGCATGGCTACACCTTC.

The gene calls are TRBV10-3 and TRBJ1-3; D might be TRBD1 (6 bases). The germline V gene has CDR1 ENHRY and CDR2 SYGVKD. The CDR3 covers 16 residues. The V end was cut by 3 bases, the J end by 0 bases, with 12 bases between. The CDR3 here is CAISDPQGSSGNTIYF. For the CDR3, the DNA is TGTGCCATCAGTGACCCACAGGGATCCTCTGGAAACACCATATATTTT.

The chain couples TRBV19 to TRBJ2-3; 7 bases match TRBD2. Germline lookup yields CDR1 LNHDA and CDR2 SQIVND (reference sequence). This CDR3 is 16 amino acids long. After removal of 7 bases from V and 1 base from J, the junction contained 11 bases not matched to a gene. CDR3: CASNPDEGGGTDTQYF. The CDR3 bases are TGTGCCAGTAACCCGGACGAGGGAGGGGGCACAGATACGCAGTATTTT.

This chain uses TRBV10-3 with TRBJ1-1; no clear D gene. CDR1 ENHRY and CDR2 SYGVKD come from the germline V gene. The V end was cut by 6 bases, the J end by 2 bases, with 13 bases between. This CDR3 spans 14 amino acids. CDR3 residues: CAISPYPHNTEAFF. For the CDR3, the DNA is TGTGCCATCAGCCCCTATCCCCACAACACTGAAGCTTTCTTT.

The CDR3 DNA reads as TGTGCCAGACGAGGGGGCGCGGAAGGCTACACCTTC. This encodes CARRGGAEGYTF. The chain recombines TRBV2 with TRBJ1-2; 7 bases align to TRBD1. Germline V gene sequence: CDR1 SNHLY, CDR2 FYNNEI. V was clipped by 9 bases and J by 8 bases; unmatched bases: 9. The CDR3 is 12 amino acids.

This chain joins TRBV12-5 and TRBJ2-1; the match to TRBD2 covers 10 bases. The germline V gene has CDR1 LGHNT and CDR2 FRNRAP. The CDR3 loop spans 15 amino acids. V was pared by 0 bases and J by 7 bases, with 3 bases of the junction left unmatched. CDR3 in amino acids: CASGLVPSGGNEQFF. The CDR3 coding sequence is TGTGCTAGTGGTTTGGTCCCTAGCGGGGGTAATGAGCAGTTCTTC.

V usage is TRBV5-8 and J usage is TRBJ1-5; 7 nucleotides line up with TRBD1. Trimming removed 1 base from V and 2 bases from J; junction bases left unmatched: 3. The length of the CDR3 is 15 residues. Per germline, CDR1 SGHTS and CDR2 YDEGEE. The CDR3 loop is CASSLSTGGNQPQHF. CDR3 bases: TGTGCCAGCAGCTTGTCTACAGGGGGCAATCAGCCCCAGCATTTT.

The chain joins TRBV2 to TRBJ2-7; D might be TRBD2 (6 bases). Deletions cut 8 bases from V and 7 bases from J, with 21 bases between. This CDR3 comprises 14 residues. Germline V gene sequence: CDR1 SNHLY, CDR2 FYNNEI. CDR3 nucleotide sequence: TGTGCCAGCCAAATCCTAGATCAAGGAGGGGAGCAGTACTTC. Protein product: CASQILDQGGEQYF.

The rearrangement joins TRBV19 to TRBJ1-4; 7 bases align to TRBD1. With V trimmed by 3 bases and J by 1 base, 5 bases remained unmatched. Germline CDR1 reads LNHDA; CDR2 reads SQIVND (reference sequence). The CDR3 totals 16 residues. The DNA for the CDR3 is TGTGCCAGTAGTATTACAGGGGTCGGAACTAATGAAAAACTGTTTTTT. Translation gives CASSITGVGTNEKLFF. Filled out from reference TRBV19 and TRBJ1-4, the complete variable domain reads DGGITQSPKYLFRKEGQNVTLSCEQNLNHDAMYWYRQDPGQGLRLIYYSQIVNDFQKGDIAEGYSVSREKKESFPLTVTSAQKNPTAFYLCASSITGVGTNEKLFFGSGTQLSVL.

This rearrangement joins TRBV5-1 to TRBJ2-1; 7 positions agree with TRBD2. V was pared by 0 bases and J by 3 bases, with 9 bases of the junction left unmatched. The CDR3 is 17 amino acids. Germline V gene sequence: CDR1 SGHRS, CDR2 YFSETQ. The CDR3, as DNA: TGCGCCAGCAGCTTGGCCTATACGGGAGGAGGCTACAATGAGCAGTTCTTC. The encoded protein is CASSLAYTGGGYNEQFF.

The chain carries TRBV5-1 and TRBJ2-2, with D tentatively TRBD2 (5 bases). V gave up 1 base and J gave up 3 bases, with 10 bases separating them. The CDR3 is made up of 15 amino acids. Looked up from germline, CDR1 is SGHRS and CDR2 is YFSETQ. The CDR3 loop reads CASSLPGLYTGELFF. The CDR3 DNA sequence: TGCGCCAGCAGCTTGCCCGGACTTTACACCGGGGAGCTGTTTTTT. Combining the CDR3 with reference TRBV5-1 and TRBJ2-2 gives the whole variable domain KAGVTQTPRYLIKTRGQQVTLSCSPISGHRSVSWYQQTPGQGLQFLFEYFSETQRNKGNFPGRFSGRQFSNSRSEMNVSTLELGDSALYLCASSLPGLYTGELFFGEGSRLTVL.

CDR3 amino acids: CASSLAAISLSGNTIYF. The CDR3, as DNA: TGTGCCAGCAGTTTAGCGGCCATCAGCCTCTCTGGAAACACCATATATTTT. The rearrangement uses TRBV28 and TRBJ1-3; D call uncertain. The V end was cut by 2 bases, the J end by 0 bases, with 14 bases between. CDR1 is MDHEN and CDR2 is SYDVKM in the germline V gene. The CDR3 loop spans 17 amino acids.

The chain links TRBV28 to TRBJ1-1, with TRBD1 identical over 11 bases. Trimming removed 8 bases from V and 12 bases from J; junction bases left unmatched: 11. The CDR3 runs 13 residues. The germline CDR1 and CDR2 sequences are MDHEN and SYDVKM. CDR3: CASGAYGTGGTFF. CDR3 nucleotides: TGTGCCAGCGGGGCATACGGGACAGGGGGAACTTTCTTT.

In its sample, this clone was seen a few times. The chain recombines TRBV19 with TRBJ2-5, with D possibly TRBD1 on 6 matching bases. The CDR3 spans 15 residues. Trimming cost V 4 bases and J 0 bases, with 12 bases left between them. Germline lookup yields CDR1 LNHDA and CDR2 SQIVND (reference sequence). CDR3 sequence: CASSTTGRYQETQYF. CDR3 in DNA: TGTGCCAGTAGTACTACAGGGCGCTACCAAGAGACCCAGTACTTC.

The chain combines TRBV5-1 with TRBJ1-3, with 7 bases identical to TRBD1. The V gene's germline CDR1 is SGHRS and CDR2 YFSETQ. V gave up 6 bases and J gave up 4 bases; unmatched junction bases: 10. This CDR3 comprises 15 residues. DNA of the CDR3: TGCGCCAGCACCACCGGAGACAGGGTCGGAAACACCATATATTTT. This translates into CASTTGDRVGNTIYF. The entire variable domain, with the rest obtained from reference TRBV5-1 and TRBJ1-3, is as follows: KAGVTQTPRYLIKTRGQQVTLSCSPISGHRSVSWYQQTPGQGLQFLFEYFSETQRNKGNFPGRFSGRQFSNSRSEMNVSTLELGDSALYLCASTTGDRVGNTIYFGEGSWLTVV.

J is TRBJ1-1 and V is TRBV5-6; TRBD1 aligns across 11 bases. J was trimmed by 7 bases and V by 10 bases; bases with no gene match: 6. Germline V lookup: CDR1 SGHDT, CDR2 YYEEEE. The CDR3 is made up of 12 amino acids. The DNA for the CDR3 is TGTGCCGGTGGACAGGGGGCGGGTGAAGCTTTCTTT. Translation: CAGGQGAGEAFF. The variable domain in full, with the rest retrieved from reference TRBV5-6 and TRBJ1-1, is DAGVTQSPTHLIKTRGQQVTLRCSPKSGHDTVSWYQQALGQGPQFIFQYYEEEERQRGNFPDRFSGHQFPNYSSELNVNALLLGDSALYLCAGGQGAGEAFFGQGTRLTVV.

The chain recombines TRBV18 with TRBJ1-2; D not certain. Germline lookup yields CDR1 KGHSH and CDR2 LQKENI. V gave up 3 bases and J gave up 6 bases, with 20 bases separating them. The CDR3 is 16 residues long. As DNA, the CDR3 is TGTGCCAGCTCACCTCGAACGCGGGAACTAGGGAATGGCTACACCTTC. Its protein is CASSPRTRELGNGYTF.

The chain couples TRBV5-4 to TRBJ2-7, with 11 bases that match TRBD2. The germline V gene has CDR1 SGHNT and CDR2 YYREEE (reference sequence). The J segment lost 4 bases and the V segment lost 5 bases, leaving 5 bases of the junction unmatched. The CDR3 length is 14 residues. CDR3 nucleotide sequence: TGTGCCAGCAGTAGCGGGGGGGCGGGTTACGAGCAGTACTTC. Translation gives CASSSGGAGYEQYF.

J is TRBJ2-1 and V is TRBV4-1, with 14 bases fitting TRBD2. CDR1 is MGHRA, CDR2 YSYEKL, per germline. The CDR3 consists of 18 residues. V lost 4 bases and J lost 0; bases outside the gene matches: 5. The CDR3 DNA reads as TGCGCCAGCAGCCGGACTAGCGGGGGGCCGAGCTCCTACAATGAGCAGTTCTTC. Its protein is CASSRTSGGPSSYNEQFF.

The chain employs TRBV4-2 and TRBJ1-2; no clear D gene. Deletions cut 0 bases from V and 3 bases from J, with 8 bases between. CDR1 is LGHNA and CDR2 is YNFKEQ in the germline V gene. The CDR3 runs to 14 residues. Here the CDR3 reads CASSQDLGHYGYTF. The CDR3 DNA reads TGTGCCAGCAGCCAAGATCTGGGCCACTATGGCTACACCTTC.

The rearrangement links TRBV7-9 to TRBJ2-3, with 9 positions matching TRBD2. Trimming cost V 3 bases and J 4 bases; bases outside gene matches: 8. CDR3 length: 16 amino acids. Germline lookup yields CDR1 SEHNR and CDR2 FQNEAQ (reference sequence). DNA for the CDR3: TGTGCCAGCAGCTTCAAGCCTAGCGGGACCCCAGATACGCAGTATTTT. Protein product: CASSFKPSGTPDTQYF.

Here the CDR3 reads CASSQGQGSTEAFF. Here the CDR3 DNA reads TGTGCCAGCTCTCAGGGACAGGGGTCCACTGAAGCTTTCTTT. The chain is built from TRBV18 and TRBJ1-1; 10 bases align to TRBD1. Germline V gene lookup returns CDR1 KGHSH and CDR2 LQKENI. This CDR3 comprises 14 residues. The junction had 5 bases not matched to a gene; V was cut back by 6 bases and J by 4 bases. Looking up the rest from reference TRBV18 and TRBJ1-1 gives the full variable domain: NAGVMQNPRHLVRRRGQEARLRCSPMKGHSHVYWYRQLPEEGLKFMVYLQKENIIDESGMPKERFSAEFPKEGPSILRIQQVVRGDSAAYFCASSQGQGSTEAFFGQGTRLTVV.